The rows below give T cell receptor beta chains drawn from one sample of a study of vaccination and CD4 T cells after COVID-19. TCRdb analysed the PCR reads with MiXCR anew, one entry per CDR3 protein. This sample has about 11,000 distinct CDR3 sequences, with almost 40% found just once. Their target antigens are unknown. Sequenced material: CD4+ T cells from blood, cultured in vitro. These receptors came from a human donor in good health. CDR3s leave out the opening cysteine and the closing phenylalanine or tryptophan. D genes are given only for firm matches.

ASSYSLGQGSFEQY,TRBV6-5,TRBJ2-7,TRBD1
ASSWDQYYEQY,TRBV4-3,TRBJ2-7,-
ASSLRLVETQY,TRBV5-1,-,-
ASSLVPTKQETQY,TRBV7-2,TRBJ2-5,-
ASSQDPSGPYEQY,TRBV4-2,TRBJ2-7,TRBD2
ASSEWTSVDTGELF,TRBV6-1,TRBJ2-2,TRBD2
SARSATTETQY,TRBV20-1,TRBJ2-5,-
SARDRTGGGYSPLH,TRBV20-1,TRBJ1-6,TRBD1
ASSVMETQY,TRBV19,TRBJ2-5,-
ASRDRGNSGANVLT,TRBV14,TRBJ2-6,TRBD1
ASSYVKGNTEAF,TRBV6-2/TRBV6-3,TRBJ1-1,-
ASSFSGRGFEAF,TRBV7-9,TRBJ1-1,-
ASSISNIGNQPQH,TRBV19,TRBJ1-5,-
ASSLAGETQY,TRBV7-3,TRBJ2-5,-
ATSREDGSNYGYT,TRBV15,TRBJ1-2,-
ASRILAGMSTDTQY,TRBV2,TRBJ2-3,TRBD2
ASSPGLAGVAGELF,TRBV6-1,TRBJ2-2,TRBD2
ASSPSGIRLNTEAF,TRBV18,TRBJ1-1,-
AISVRSGTGRADGYT,TRBV10-3,TRBJ1-2,TRBD1
ASSSGTGSYGYT,TRBV7-9,TRBJ1-2,TRBD1
ASSSRGNIQY,TRBV28,TRBJ2-4,-
SVRSGQETQY,TRBV29-1,TRBJ2-5,-
ASSHPPRARLIDNEQF,TRBV4-1,TRBJ2-1,-
ASSLGPEYEQY,TRBV27,TRBJ2-7,-
ASSLSSTSEQY,TRBV7-3,TRBJ2-7,-
ASSDGGTDTQY,TRBV25-1,TRBJ2-3,-
SAPTGTGDSPLH,TRBV20-1,TRBJ1-6,TRBD1
SASRDREDTQY,TRBV20-1,TRBJ2-3,TRBD1
ASSVRDGRTEAF,TRBV27,TRBJ1-1,-
ASAGANVLT,TRBV6-1,TRBJ2-6,-
ASSPTREGYT,TRBV5-1,TRBJ1-2,-
SARDRDRGDQPQH,TRBV20-1,TRBJ1-5,TRBD1
ASRGGLYQETQY,TRBV4-1,TRBJ2-5,TRBD1
SMYGTSGRLRETQY,TRBV20-1,TRBJ2-5,TRBD2
SASRGAPYEQY,TRBV20-1,TRBJ2-7,-
ASSLRAGPPFSSYNEQF,TRBV7-3,TRBJ2-1,-
SARTGYEQY,TRBV20-1,TRBJ2-7,TRBD1
ASSLETGGLGELF,TRBV7-3,TRBJ2-2,-
AIGTDSNQPQH,TRBV10-3,TRBJ1-5,TRBD1
ASSPYRFAGVNTEAF,TRBV7-8,TRBJ1-1,-
SARDLWGFRRTSNIQY,TRBV20-1,TRBJ2-4,-
AISGAGQGSEQY,TRBV10-3,TRBJ2-7,TRBD1
ASSLGKTEAF,TRBV28,TRBJ1-1,-
ASSLGRFSYEQY,TRBV7-8,TRBJ2-7,-
SARDSGTSGNTIY,TRBV20-1,TRBJ1-3,-
ASIAPGPRNTEAF,TRBV19,TRBJ1-1,-
ASRPQGAERTGELF,TRBV27,TRBJ2-2,TRBD1
ASMWRPQETQY,TRBV2,TRBJ2-5,-
ATSEPGTGELF,TRBV24-1,TRBJ2-2,-
ASSIDSDTEAF,TRBV19,TRBJ1-1,-
ASSRTSGRNYQETQY,TRBV5-1,TRBJ2-5,TRBD2
ASSPGGNEQF,TRBV6-1,TRBJ2-1,-
ASGPGASGGQETQY,TRBV12-5,TRBJ2-5,TRBD2
ASSPGTEQETQY,TRBV5-1,TRBJ2-5,-